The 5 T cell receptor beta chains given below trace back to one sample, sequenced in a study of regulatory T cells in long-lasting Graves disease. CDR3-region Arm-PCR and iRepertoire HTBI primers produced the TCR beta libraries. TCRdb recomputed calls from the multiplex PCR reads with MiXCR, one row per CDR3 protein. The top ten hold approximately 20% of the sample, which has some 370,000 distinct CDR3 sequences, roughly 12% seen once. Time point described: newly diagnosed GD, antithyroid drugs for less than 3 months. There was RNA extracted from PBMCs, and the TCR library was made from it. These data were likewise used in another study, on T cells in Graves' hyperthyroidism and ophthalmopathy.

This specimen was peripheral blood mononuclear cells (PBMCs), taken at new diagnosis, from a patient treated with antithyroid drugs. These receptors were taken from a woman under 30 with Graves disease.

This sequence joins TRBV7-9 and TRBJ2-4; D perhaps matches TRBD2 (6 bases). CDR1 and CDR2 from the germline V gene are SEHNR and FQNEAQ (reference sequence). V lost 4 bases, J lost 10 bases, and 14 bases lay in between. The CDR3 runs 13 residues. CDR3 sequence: CASSSGTFDIQYF. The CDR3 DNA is TGTGCCAGCAGCTCCGGGACTTTCGATATTCAGTACTTC.

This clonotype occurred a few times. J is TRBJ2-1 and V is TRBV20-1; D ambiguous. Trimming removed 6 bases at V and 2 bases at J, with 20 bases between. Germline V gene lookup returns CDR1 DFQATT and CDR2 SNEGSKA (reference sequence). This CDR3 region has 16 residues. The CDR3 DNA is TGCAGTGCCCCGGACGATGGACGGCGGACCTACAATGAGCAGTTCTTC. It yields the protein CSAPDDGRRTYNEQFF.

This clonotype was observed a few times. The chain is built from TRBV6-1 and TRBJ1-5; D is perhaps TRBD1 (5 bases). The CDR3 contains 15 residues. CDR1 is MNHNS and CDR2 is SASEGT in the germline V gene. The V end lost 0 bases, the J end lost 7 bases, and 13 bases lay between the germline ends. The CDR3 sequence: CASSEALPRGQPQHF. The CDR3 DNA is TGTGCCAGCAGTGAAGCGCTACCTAGGGGACAGCCCCAGCATTTT.

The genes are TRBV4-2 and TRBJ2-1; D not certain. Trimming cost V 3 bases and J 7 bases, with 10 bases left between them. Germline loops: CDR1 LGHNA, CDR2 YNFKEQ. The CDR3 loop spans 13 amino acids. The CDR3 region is CASSHAGENEQFF. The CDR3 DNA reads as TGTGCCAGCAGCCATGCAGGAGAGAATGAGCAGTTCTTC.

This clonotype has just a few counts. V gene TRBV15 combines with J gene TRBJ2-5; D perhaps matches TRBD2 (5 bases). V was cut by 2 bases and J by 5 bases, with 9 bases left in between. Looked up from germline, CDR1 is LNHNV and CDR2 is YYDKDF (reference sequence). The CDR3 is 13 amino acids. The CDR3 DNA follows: TGTGCCACCAGCAGACGGGGAGTGGAGACCCAGTACTTC. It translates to CATSRRGVETQYF.